A selection of T cell receptor beta chains follows, all from one sample in a study of cytotoxic CD8 clonotypes in ibrutinib-treated CLL. TCRdb keeps only in-frame clones here, not all; method: immunoSEQ multiplex PCR. The table records roughly 40,000 clones, roughly three quarters of them present only once. This material consisted of PBMCs, taken after 12 months of ibrutinib treatment. The receptors derive from a human donor with chronic lymphocytic leukemia. CDR3s include the opening cysteine and the closing phenylalanine or tryptophan. D genes are given only for firm matches. The size field is filled for only some rows; it gives once, few, many or a size class.

V gene: TRBV11-2
clone size: few
D gene: -
J gene: TRBJ2-2
CDR3 protein: CASSLSNTGELFF
CDR3 DNA: TGTGCCAGCAGCTTATCGAACACCGGGGAGCTGTTTTTT

V gene: TRBV5-1
clone size: -
D gene: TRBD2
J gene: TRBJ2-7
CDR3 protein: CASRITSDSYEQYF
CDR3 DNA: TGCGCCAGCCGTATAACTAGCGACTCCTACGAGCAGTACTTC

V gene: TRBV5-4
clone size: -
D gene: -
J gene: TRBJ2-5
CDR3 protein: CASSFGTPGETQYF
CDR3 DNA: TGTGCCAGCAGCTTTGGGACCCCCGGGGAGACCCAGTACTTC

V gene: TRBV27
clone size: few
D gene: -
J gene: TRBJ1-4
CDR3 protein: CASREEKLFF
CDR3 DNA: TGTGCCAGCAGGGAGGAAAAACTGTTTTTT

V gene: TRBV19
clone size: -
D gene: TRBD1
J gene: TRBJ1-4
CDR3 protein: CASSTDRGNEKLFF
CDR3 DNA: TGTGCCAGTAGTACGGACAGGGGGAATGAAAAACTGTTTTTT

V gene: TRBV30
clone size: few
D gene: -
J gene: TRBJ2-7
CDR3 protein: CAWTGQHAYEQYF
CDR3 DNA: TGTGCCTGGACCGGACAGCACGCCTACGAGCAGTACTTC

V gene: TRBV6-5
clone size: -
D gene: -
J gene: TRBJ1-2
CDR3 protein: CASSYTGGRGYTF
CDR3 DNA: TGTGCCAGCAGTTACACGGGGGGACGTGGCTACACCTTC

V gene: TRBV30
clone size: -
D gene: -
J gene: TRBJ1-4
CDR3 protein: CAWSVWHEKLFF
CDR3 DNA: TGTGCCTGGAGTGTATGGCATGAAAAACTGTTTTTT

V gene: TRBV5-1
clone size: -
D gene: TRBD1
J gene: TRBJ1-1
CDR3 protein: CASSPDRVGTEAFF
CDR3 DNA: TGCGCCAGCAGCCCCGACAGGGTGGGCACTGAAGCTTTCTTT

V gene: TRBV14
clone size: -
D gene: -
J gene: TRBJ1-3
CDR3 protein: CASSPDRSPYNTIYF
CDR3 DNA: TGTGCCAGCAGCCCCGACAGGTCCCCATACAACACCATATATTTT

V gene: TRBV28
clone size: -
D gene: -
J gene: TRBJ2-7
CDR3 protein: CASISVYNYEQYF
CDR3 DNA: TGTGCCAGCATCTCGGTTTACAATTACGAGCAGTACTTC

V gene: TRBV5-1
clone size: -
D gene: TRBD2
J gene: TRBJ2-2
CDR3 protein: CASRRSGRADGELFF
CDR3 DNA: TGCGCCAGCAGAAGGAGCGGGAGGGCCGACGGGGAGCTGTTTTTT

V gene: TRBV28
clone size: -
D gene: -
J gene: TRBJ1-1
CDR3 protein: CASSFQYSNTEAFF
CDR3 DNA: TGTGCCAGCAGTTTTCAGTATTCGAACACTGAAGCTTTCTTT

V gene: TRBV7-9
clone size: -
D gene: TRBD1
J gene: TRBJ2-7
CDR3 protein: CASSPGQGAGEQYF
CDR3 DNA: TGTGCCAGCAGCCCCGGACAGGGGGCTGGGGAGCAGTACTTC

V gene: TRBV6-9
clone size: -
D gene: -
J gene: TRBJ2-5
CDR3 protein: CASSYLPEGETQYF
CDR3 DNA: TGTGCCAGCAGTTATTTACCCGAGGGCGAGACCCAGTACTTC

V gene: TRBV19
clone size: -
D gene: TRBD1
J gene: TRBJ2-7
CDR3 protein: CASQSGQGYEQYF
CDR3 DNA: TGTGCCAGTCAGTCGGGACAGGGCTACGAGCAGTACTTC

V gene: TRBV25-1
clone size: few
D gene: -
J gene: TRBJ1-4
CDR3 protein: CASSEYWGGEKLFF
CDR3 DNA: TGTGCCAGCAGTGAATATTGGGGCGGGGAAAAACTGTTTTTT

V gene: TRBV6-1
clone size: -
D gene: -
J gene: TRBJ2-1
CDR3 protein: CASSEAAGRAYNEQFF
CDR3 DNA: TGTGCCAGCAGTGAAGCGGCAGGGCGAGCCTACAATGAGCAGTTCTTC

V gene: TRBV7-2
clone size: -
D gene: TRBD2
J gene: TRBJ2-3
CDR3 protein: CASSTRRTSGDTDTQYF
CDR3 DNA: TGTGCCAGCAGCACGAGGCGGACTAGCGGCGACACAGATACGCAGTATTTT

V gene: TRBV7-2
clone size: -
D gene: TRBD2
J gene: TRBJ2-7
CDR3 protein: CASSLRLAGGFYEQYF
CDR3 DNA: TGTGCCAGCAGCTTAAGGCTAGCGGGAGGTTTTTACGAGCAGTACTTC

V gene: TRBV7-9
clone size: -
D gene: -
J gene: TRBJ2-1
CDR3 protein: CASSSRASSYNEQFF
CDR3 DNA: TGTGCCAGCAGCTCCAGGGCAAGCTCCTACAATGAGCAGTTCTTC

V gene: TRBV4-3
clone size: -
D gene: -
J gene: TRBJ1-3
CDR3 protein: CASSQDFRDTGNTIYF
CDR3 DNA: TGCGCCAGCAGCCAAGATTTCAGGGACACTGGAAACACCATATATTTT

V gene: TRBV19
clone size: -
D gene: TRBD1
J gene: TRBJ1-1
CDR3 protein: CASSKKQGAASTEAFF
CDR3 DNA: TGTGCCAGTAGTAAGAAACAGGGGGCTGCGAGCACTGAAGCTTTCTTT

V gene: TRBV2
clone size: -
D gene: TRBD2
J gene: TRBJ2-7
CDR3 protein: CASILSGNYEQYF
CDR3 DNA: TGTGCCAGCATTTTAAGCGGGAACTACGAGCAGTACTTC

V gene: TRBV18
clone size: -
D gene: TRBD1
J gene: TRBJ1-2
CDR3 protein: CASSAPQSQGAEGYTF
CDR3 DNA: TGTGCCAGCTCAGCGCCACAATCACAGGGGGCGGAGGGCTACACCTTC

V gene: TRBV28
clone size: -
D gene: -
J gene: TRBJ2-7
CDR3 protein: CASSPAEGVLYEQYF
CDR3 DNA: TGTGCCAGCAGTCCAGCCGAGGGAGTTCTCTACGAGCAGTACTTC

V gene: TRBV6-1
clone size: -
D gene: -
J gene: TRBJ1-2
CDR3 protein: CPGNGYTF
CDR3 DNA: TGCCCTGGAAATGGCTACACCTTC

V gene: TRBV11-3
clone size: -
D gene: TRBD2
J gene: TRBJ2-5
CDR3 protein: CASSYPPWEGLQETQYF
CDR3 DNA: TGTGCCAGCAGCTACCCCCCCTGGGAGGGCCTTCAAGAGACCCAGTACTTC

V gene: TRBV29-1
clone size: once
D gene: -
J gene: TRBJ2-2
CDR3 protein: CSVEAGASGELFF
CDR3 DNA: TGCAGCGTTGAAGCAGGGGCTAGCGGGGAGCTGTTTTTT

V gene: TRBV6-1
clone size: few
D gene: TRBD2
J gene: TRBJ2-7
CDR3 protein: CASSGEGPTYEQYF
CDR3 DNA: TGTGCCAGCAGTGGGGAGGGGCCGACCTACGAGCAGTACTTC

V gene: TRBV27
clone size: -
D gene: -
J gene: TRBJ2-7
CDR3 protein: CASSLGGSSYEQYF
CDR3 DNA: TGTGCCAGCAGTTTAGGTGGGAGCTCCTACGAGCAGTACTTC

V gene: TRBV5-4
clone size: few
D gene: -
J gene: TRBJ1-2
CDR3 protein: CASSPETGGYTF
CDR3 DNA: TGTGCCAGCAGCCCGGAGACGGGGGGCTACACCTTC

V gene: TRBV5-4
clone size: -
D gene: -
J gene: TRBJ2-5
CDR3 protein: CASSLAGTISTQYF
CDR3 DNA: TGTGCCAGCAGCTTGGCCGGGACAATATCAACCCAGTACTTC

V gene: TRBV5-1
clone size: -
D gene: -
J gene: TRBJ2-4
CDR3 protein: CASSPQGLSKNIQYF
CDR3 DNA: TGCGCCAGCAGCCCACAGGGTTTGTCCAAAAACATTCAGTACTTC

V gene: TRBV6-1
clone size: few
D gene: -
J gene: TRBJ1-3
CDR3 protein: CASSDFVDTIYF
CDR3 DNA: TGTGCCAGCAGTGATTTCGTAGACACCATATATTTT

V gene: TRBV9
clone size: -
D gene: -
J gene: TRBJ2-1
CDR3 protein: CASSVRLGDYNEQFF
CDR3 DNA: TGTGCCAGCAGCGTCCGACTAGGGGACTACAATGAGCAGTTCTTC

V gene: TRBV11-2
clone size: -
D gene: TRBD1
J gene: TRBJ1-1
CDR3 protein: CASSIPTGAVVNTEAFF
CDR3 DNA: TGTGCCAGCAGCATACCGACAGGGGCTGTGGTGAACACTGAAGCTTTCTTT

V gene: TRBV27
clone size: -
D gene: TRBD2
J gene: TRBJ2-1
CDR3 protein: CASSRQPGLAGGSSYNEQFF
CDR3 DNA: TGTGCCAGCAGCCGTCAACCCGGACTAGCGGGAGGGAGCTCCTACAATGAGCAGTTCTTC

V gene: TRBV14
clone size: once
D gene: -
J gene: TRBJ2-2
CDR3 protein: CASSHYAENTGELFF
CDR3 DNA: TGTGCCAGCAGCCATTACGCAGAGAACACCGGGGAGCTGTTTTTT

V gene: TRBV5-1
clone size: -
D gene: TRBD2
J gene: TRBJ2-1
CDR3 protein: CASSSGTSGRALSYNEQFF
CDR3 DNA: TGCGCCAGCAGCTCGGGAACTAGCGGGAGGGCCCTCTCCTACAATGAGCAGTTCTTC

V gene: TRBV6-1
clone size: -
D gene: TRBD2
J gene: TRBJ2-1
CDR3 protein: CASSSGTSGKGEQFF
CDR3 DNA: TGTGCCAGCAGTTCCGGGACTAGCGGAAAGGGGGAGCAGTTCTTC

V gene: TRBV15
clone size: -
D gene: -
J gene: TRBJ2-7
CDR3 protein: CATSRDLGRSYEQYF
CDR3 DNA: TGTGCCACCAGCAGAGATTTAGGTAGAAGCTACGAGCAGTACTTC

V gene: TRBV6-5
clone size: once
D gene: -
J gene: TRBJ2-1
CDR3 protein: CASGSTSNNEQFF
CDR3 DNA: TGTGCCAGCGGCTCAACTAGTAACAATGAGCAGTTCTTC

V gene: TRBV6-5
clone size: -
D gene: -
J gene: TRBJ1-1
CDR3 protein: CASSYGLGWEKAFF
CDR3 DNA: TGTGCCAGCAGTTACGGTTTAGGGTGGGAGAAGGCTTTCTTT

V gene: TRBV5-1
clone size: few
D gene: TRBD1
J gene: TRBJ2-7
CDR3 protein: CASSSGQGGTYEQYF
CDR3 DNA: TGCGCCAGCAGCTCGGGACAGGGGGGCACCTACGAGCAGTACTTC

V gene: TRBV28
clone size: -
D gene: -
J gene: TRBJ1-5
CDR3 protein: CASSLDLGTLSNQPQHF
CDR3 DNA: TGTGCCAGCAGTTTGGATTTAGGCACACTTAGCAATCAGCCCCAGCATTTT

V gene: TRBV5-6
clone size: -
D gene: TRBD2
J gene: TRBJ2-1
CDR3 protein: CASGRSGSTNEQFF
CDR3 DNA: TGTGCCAGCGGTCGCAGCGGGAGTACGAATGAGCAGTTCTTC

V gene: TRBV2
clone size: few
D gene: -
J gene: TRBJ2-1
CDR3 protein: CASGSGYNEQFF
CDR3 DNA: TGTGCCAGCGGCTCAGGGTACAATGAGCAGTTCTTC

V gene: TRBV5-1
clone size: -
D gene: -
J gene: TRBJ2-1
CDR3 protein: CASSLGGQIPEQFF
CDR3 DNA: TGCGCCAGCAGCTTGGGAGGACAGATTCCGGAGCAGTTCTTC

V gene: TRBV5-1
clone size: few
D gene: TRBD1
J gene: TRBJ1-2
CDR3 protein: CASSLETGQLNYGYTF
CDR3 DNA: TGCGCCAGCAGCTTGGAAACGGGACAGCTTAACTATGGCTACACCTTC

V gene: TRBV5-1
clone size: once
D gene: -
J gene: TRBJ2-3
CDR3 protein: CASSLEGTDTQYF
CDR3 DNA: TGCGCCAGCAGCTTGGAGGGGACAGATACGCAGTATTTT

V gene: TRBV7-2
clone size: -
D gene: -
J gene: TRBJ1-4
CDR3 protein: CASSSSATTNEKLFF
CDR3 DNA: TGTGCCAGCAGCTCATCGGCAACAACTAATGAAAAACTGTTTTTT

V gene: TRBV27
clone size: -
D gene: TRBD2
J gene: TRBJ2-1
CDR3 protein: CASSPGTSGLGEQFF
CDR3 DNA: TGTGCCAGCAGCCCCGGGACTAGCGGCTTGGGTGAGCAGTTCTTC

V gene: TRBV6-1
clone size: -
D gene: TRBD1
J gene: TRBJ2-7
CDR3 protein: CASTRDRGYEQYF
CDR3 DNA: TGTGCCAGCACGCGGGACAGGGGGTACGAGCAGTACTTC

V gene: TRBV5-4
clone size: -
D gene: -
J gene: TRBJ2-1
CDR3 protein: CASSLKQALNEQFF
CDR3 DNA: TGTGCCAGCAGCTTAAAACAGGCCTTAAATGAGCAGTTCTTC